This TCR beta chain was sequenced in a study of CD8+CD57+ T cells in acquired aplastic anemia. Study at large: The study obtained an average of roughly 2.9 ug of DNA from sorted CD4+ and CD8+ cells.

TCR beta VDJ and CDR3 were profiled, and genomic DNA was the template. TCRdb re-derived calls from the reads in MiXCR, one entry per CDR3 protein. The table lists 250,000 or so distinct CDR3 sequences, around 43% of them singletons. The V end lost 4 bases, the J end lost 10 bases, and 10 bases lay between the germline ends. The germline CDR1 and CDR2 sequences are DFQATT and SNEGSKA (reference sequence). This CDR3 contains 10 residues. This clonotype was recorded once. Whoever was chosen for sequencing had shown CD8+CD57+ cell expansion by flow cytometry. Patients had received no therapy at the time of blood sampling.

Sequenced sample: sorted CD4+, CD8+, or CD8+CD57+ T cells (not recorded which) from PBMCs. V and J are TRBV20-1 and TRBJ1-1, with D perhaps matching TRBD1 (5 bases). The sequence was obtained from a human donor with aplastic anemia. CDR3 nucleotides: TGCAGTGCTACCAGCGGGGGAGCTTTCTTT. Translating gives CSATSGGAFF.